Presented here are 20 T cell receptor beta chains from one specimen sequenced in a study of glioma-infiltrating T cells after dendritic cell vaccination. Time point meaning: after dendritic cell vaccination, including at tumor progression/relapse. Produced via immunoSEQ multiplex PCR; TCRdb's table is partial and in-frame only. The sample has more than 45,000 clones, roughly four fifths seen once. The sample consisted of blood, taken after dendritic cell vaccination. All receptors derive from a human donor with glioblastoma.

The genes are TRBV7-2 and TRBJ1-2; D unclear. This CDR3 is 14 amino acids long. Germline V CDR1 and CDR2: SGHTA, FQGNSA. The V gene lost 5 bases and the J gene lost 6 bases, with 16 bases spanning the gap. CDR3 DNA: TGTGCCAGCAGCACGGCTCTCCCCGGGGATGGCTACACCTTC. Translation: CASSTALPGDGYTF. The full variable domain, with the rest looked up from reference TRBV7-2 and TRBJ1-2, is GAGVSQSPSNKVTEKGKDVELRCDPISGHTALYWYRQSLGQGLEFLIYFQGNSAPDKSGLPSDRFSAERTGGSVSTLTIQRTQQEDSAVYLCASSTALPGDGYTFGSGTRLTVV.

CDR3 loop: CASSSQSDRGGEKLFF. The CDR3 nucleotides are TGCGCCAGCAGCTCACAATCAGACAGGGGAGGTGAAAAACTGTTTTTT. This chain connects TRBV5-1 to TRBJ1-4, with 8 bases matching TRBD1. Trimming cost V 3 bases and J 7 bases; bases outside gene matches: 11. The CDR3 length is 16 residues. Germline CDR1 reads SGHRS; CDR2 reads YFSETQ.

The chain joins TRBV30 to TRBJ1-5, with 11 bases identical to TRBD1. Trimming removed 3 bases from V and 6 bases from J; junction bases left unmatched: 7. The V gene's germline CDR1 is GTSNPN and CDR2 SVGIG (reference sequence). The CDR3 contains 15 residues. CDR3 in DNA: TGTGCCTGGAGCCTACAGGGGACAGGGGGTCAGCCCCAGCATTTT. Translating it yields CAWSLQGTGGQPQHF.

The chain links TRBV5-1 to TRBJ2-2, with D perhaps matching TRBD1 (5 bases). Trimming removed 3 bases at V and 2 bases at J, with 14 bases between. CDR3 length equals 16 residues. CDR1 is SGHRS, CDR2 YFSETQ, per germline. CDR3 nucleotide sequence: TGCGCCAGCAGCTGGGTAGGGGCATCTAACACCGGGGAGCTGTTTTTT. Protein: CASSWVGASNTGELFF.

The chain combines TRBV15 with TRBJ2-7; TRBD2 agrees at 8 bases. CDR3 length equals 13 residues. V lost 0 bases and J lost 6; bases outside the gene matches: 1. Germline loops: CDR1 LNHNV, CDR2 YYDKDF (reference sequence). CDR3 region: CATSRDRGGEQYF. The DNA for the CDR3 is TGTGCCACCAGCAGAGATCGGGGGGGCGAGCAGTACTTC.

This clone was found once. The chain carries TRBV19 and TRBJ2-2; maybe TRBD2 (5 bases). Per the germline V gene, CDR1 is LNHDA and CDR2 is SQIVND (reference sequence). The CDR3 consists of 15 residues. V was trimmed by 6 bases and J by 4 bases, leaving 15 bases between them. The DNA of the CDR3 is TGTGCCAGTAGCAAGACCCGGGCGGGCACCGGGGAGCTGTTTTTT. Its translation: CASSKTRAGTGELFF. Full variable domain (remainder filled in from reference TRBV19 and TRBJ2-2): DGGITQSPKYLFRKEGQNVTLSCEQNLNHDAMYWYRQDPGQGLRLIYYSQIVNDFQKGDIAEGYSVSREKKESFPLTVTSAQKNPTAFYLCASSKTRAGTGELFFGEGSRLTVL.

This chain joins TRBV19 and TRBJ2-5, with a possible D match to TRBD2 (5 bases). In germline, CDR1 is LNHDA, CDR2 SQIVND (reference sequence). CDR3 length: 13 residues. V dropped 4 bases and J dropped 5 bases, with 11 bases sitting between them. The CDR3 is CASSTRLIETQYF. The DNA of the CDR3 is TGTGCCAGTAGTACCCGACTAATCGAGACCCAGTACTTC. Full variable domain (remainder filled in from reference TRBV19 and TRBJ2-5): DGGITQSPKYLFRKEGQNVTLSCEQNLNHDAMYWYRQDPGQGLRLIYYSQIVNDFQKGDIAEGYSVSREKKESFPLTVTSAQKNPTAFYLCASSTRLIETQYFGPGTRLLVL.

The J gene is TRBJ1-1, the V gene TRBV19, with 7 bases that match TRBD1. Per the germline V gene, CDR1 is LNHDA and CDR2 is SQIVND (reference sequence). CDR3 length: 16 residues. Unmatched junction bases numbered 14, after V lost 4 bases and J lost 6 bases. CDR3 sequence reads: CASSKGQDHGTAEAFF. CDR3 DNA: TGTGCCAGTAGTAAAGGACAGGATCATGGGACAGCTGAAGCTTTCTTT.

This chain joins TRBV7-6 and TRBJ2-7, with a possible D match to TRBD1 (6 bases). Trimming took 5 bases from V and 6 from J, leaving 17 bases between them. Germline V gene sequence: CDR1 SGHVS, CDR2 FNYEAQ. This CDR3 has 14 amino acids. The CDR3 region is CASSGIRGSFEQYF. The CDR3, as DNA: TGTGCCAGCAGCGGCATCAGGGGCAGTTTCGAGCAGTACTTC.

The genes are TRBV7-2 and TRBJ1-2, with 7 bases lining up with TRBD1. CDR1 is SGHTA, CDR2 FQGNSA, per germline. Trimming at V came to 5 bases and at J to 2 bases, leaving 8 bases not matched to a gene. This CDR3 is built from 15 residues. The CDR3 DNA sequence: TGTGCCAGCAGCGATGGTAACAGGGGAAACTATGGCTACACCTTC. It yields the protein CASSDGNRGNYGYTF.

The chain combines TRBV4-2 with TRBJ1-6; D not resolved. CDR1 LGHNA and CDR2 YNFKEQ come from the germline V gene. The CDR3 extends over 16 amino acids. The ends were cut back, 0 bases at V and 10 bases at J, with 16 bases in the middle. The CDR3 DNA reads as TGTGCCAGCAGCCAAGAAGGTCCGGACGGAGGATCACCCCTCCACTTT. Its protein is CASSQEGPDGGSPLHF.

This clone was seen a handful of times. CDR3 residues: CASSYGWVQGADGYTF. Written as DNA, the CDR3 is TGTGCCAGCAGTTACGGGTGGGTGCAGGGGGCGGATGGCTACACCTTC. The chain couples TRBV6-6 to TRBJ1-2; 8 positions match TRBD1. V was clipped by 2 bases and J by 6 bases; unmatched bases: 11. This CDR3 has 16 amino acids. Germline-derived CDR1 and CDR2 are MNHNY and SVGAGI (reference sequence).

The rearrangement links TRBV19 to TRBJ2-5, with D tentatively TRBD2 (6 bases). V was cut by 2 bases and J by 2 bases, with 15 bases left in between. CDR3 length: 16 residues. CDR1 and CDR2 (germline): LNHDA, SQIVND (reference sequence). Written as DNA, the CDR3 is TGTGCCAGTAGTATAATCCTAGCGTATGAACAAGAGACCCAGTACTTC. Encoded protein: CASSIILAYEQETQYF.

V gene TRBV9 combines with J gene TRBJ1-2, with D perhaps matching TRBD1 (6 bases). V was trimmed by 0 bases and J by 7 bases, leaving 13 bases between them. Germline V lookup: CDR1 SGDLS, CDR2 YYNGEE. CDR3 length: 14 residues. The CDR3 sequence is CASSVVMPGAGYTF. In DNA form, the CDR3 reads TGTGCCAGCAGCGTAGTGATGCCAGGGGCTGGCTACACCTTC.

The chain combines TRBV27 with TRBJ2-5, with 7 bases matching TRBD1. This CDR3 has 15 amino acids. J was trimmed by 3 bases and V by 2 bases; bases with no gene match: 6. Germline-derived CDR1 and CDR2 are MNHEY and SMNVEV (reference sequence). CDR3 sequence: CASSLTTGTEETQYF. CDR3 sequence (DNA): TGTGCCAGCAGTTTAACCACCGGGACAGAAGAGACCCAGTACTTC.

The rearrangement uses TRBV5-1 and TRBJ2-5; 8 nucleotides agree with TRBD2. The germline CDR1 and CDR2 sequences are SGHRS and YFSETQ. V dropped 1 base and J dropped 1; count of bases not matched to a gene: 3. This CDR3 region has 15 residues. The CDR3 nucleotides are TGCGCCAGCAGCTTGCTAGCGGGCCTCCAAGAGACCCAGTACTTC. Protein product: CASSLLAGLQETQYF.

The chain has TRBV10-2 and TRBJ1-2; 7 nucleotides align to TRBD1. CDR3 length: 13 amino acids. CDR1 is WSHSY and CDR2 is SAAADI in the germline V gene. Unmatched junction bases numbered 2, after V lost 2 bases and J lost 5 bases. DNA for the CDR3: TGCGCCAGCAGTGAGGACAGGGTTTATGGCTACACCTTC. The encoded protein is CASSEDRVYGYTF.

The V and J genes are TRBV4-1 and TRBJ1-6, with 7 bases identical to TRBD1. This CDR3 comprises 14 residues. V shed 4 bases, J shed 6 bases, and the junction held 3 bases outside the gene matches. Germline values: CDR1 MGHRA, CDR2 YSYEKL. CDR3 region: CASSPGQANSPLHF. The CDR3 DNA reads TGCGCCAGCAGCCCTGGACAGGCTAATTCACCCCTCCACTTT.

This clone showed up just once. V gene TRBV4-3 combines with J gene TRBJ2-1; no reliable D call. Trimming pared 0 bases from V and 0 bases from J, leaving 6 bases between. Germline values: CDR1 LGHNA, CDR2 YSLEER. This CDR3 region has 15 residues. CDR3 DNA: TGCGCCAGCAGCCAAGATGAGAGCTCCTACAATGAGCAGTTCTTC. It yields the protein CASSQDESSYNEQFF.

This sequence joins TRBV7-6 and TRBJ2-2; 8 bases agree with TRBD1. With V trimmed by 5 bases and J by 3 bases, 5 bases remained unmatched. Germline CDR1 and CDR2: SGHVS and FNYEAQ. This CDR3 has 15 amino acids. The CDR3 sequence: CASSNTGGDTGELFF. CDR3 nucleotides: TGTGCCAGCAGCAATACAGGGGGAGACACCGGGGAGCTGTTTTTT.